This T cell receptor beta chain was identified during a study of neurological immune-mediated disorders. 5'RACE generated cDNA with 10-nucleotide random UMIs. MiXCR was run by TCRdb on the 5' RACE reads, yielding one entry per CDR3 protein. The sample holds about 62,000 distinct CDR3 sequences; approximately 3.7% are singletons and the top ten take 2.2%. The V and J ends lost 4 bases and 6 bases, in that order; junction bases with no gene match: 4. The CDR3 is made up of 14 amino acids. Germline lookup yields CDR1 MNHNS and CDR2 SASEGT. This clonotype was recorded many times. The chain has TRBV6-1 and TRBJ2-2, with 8 bases identical to TRBD2. The material sequenced was PBMCs. The clonotype originates from a woman aged 45-65 years with multiple sclerosis. CDR3 residues: CASSVSGGPGELFF. The CDR3 DNA follows: TGTGCCAGCAGTGTGTCGGGGGGGCCCGGGGAGCTGTTTTTT.